What follows are 10 T cell receptor beta chains derived from one specimen sequenced in a study of a mutant IDH1 vaccine in newly diagnosed glioma (dated by TCRdb to the early 2020s). This sample's time point label indicates: week 23, last vaccination. Each vaccine dose was 300 ug of a 20-mer mutant IDH1 peptide in Montanide, given subcutaneously with topical imiquimod. To prepare the library, the immunoSEQ multiplex PCR assay was applied. What TCRdb holds here is the immuneACCESS table cut down to in-frame rearrangements. Part of the clones is not present; checked against another copy, under half of the missing clones reflect an unresolved V gene, and the others are unexplained. This sample lists 45,000 to 65,000 clones; around 80% were detected once. The ten most abundant clones make up around 8.4% of the sample. Their antigens are not known. The starting material was PBMCs, obtained from a glioma patient whose treatment included an IDH1 peptide vaccine. Source of these receptors: a woman between 35 and 50 years old with glioma. Some clones in this sample may be carry-over from other donors' samples.

This clone has ten or more counts. The chain's CDR3 is CASSFLTGEAFF. In DNA, the CDR3 is TGTGCCAGCAGTTTTTTAACAGGTGAAGCTTTCTTT. The chain joins TRBV6-5 to TRBJ1-1; possible D gene TRBD1, 5 bases. V dropped 4 bases and J dropped 7 bases, with 10 bases sitting between them. This CDR3 has 12 residues. The germline CDR1 and CDR2 sequences are MNHEY and SVGAGI.

The genes are TRBV16 and TRBJ1-2; TRBD1 matches 7 bases. The germline V gene has CDR1 KGHSY and CDR2 FQNENV. J lost 7 bases, V lost 6 bases, and 20 bases had no gene match. The CDR3 has 17 amino acids. The CDR3 sequence: CASRATLSDRADLGYTF. The CDR3 DNA reads TGTGCCAGCAGAGCCACCCTTTCCGACAGGGCTGATCTTGGCTACACCTTC.

This clone has only a few counts. The DNA of the CDR3 is TGCGCCAGCAGTGAATCTCCCGATCAGCCCCAGCATTTT. It encodes CASSESPDQPQHF. J is TRBJ1-5 and V is TRBV10-1; no firm D call. Trimming cost V 3 bases and J 5 bases, with 8 bases left between them. CDR1 and CDR2 (germline): WNHNN, SYGVQD (reference sequence). This CDR3 is 13 amino acids long.

The chain couples TRBV5-1 to TRBJ1-2, with TRBD1 as a possible D gene (6 bases). The V end lost 4 bases, the J end lost 8 bases, and 24 bases lay between the germline ends. CDR1 SGHRS and CDR2 YFSETQ come from the germline V gene. CDR3 length: 16 amino acids. The CDR3 DNA follows: TGCGCCAGCAGCAGCTCGAGTGGGGGCCTGAGGGAGGGCTACACCTTC. Protein product: CASSSSSGGLREGYTF.

The gene calls are TRBV5-1 and TRBJ2-3, with 8 positions matching TRBD1. Germline V gives CDR1 SGHRS, CDR2 YFSETQ. V trimming: 4 bases; J trimming: 3 bases; junction bases outside the gene matches: 7. The CDR3 consists of 15 residues. For the CDR3, the DNA is TGCGCCAGCAGCGGTCGGACAGGGCGAACAGATACGCAGTATTTT. Translating gives CASSGRTGRTDTQYF.

The chain recombines TRBV7-9 with TRBJ2-3; 9 bases align to TRBD2. This CDR3 region has 16 residues. CDR1 and CDR2 from the germline V gene are SEHNR and FQNEAQ (reference sequence). V shed 6 bases, J shed 4 bases, and the junction held 11 bases outside the gene matches. CDR3 residues: CASSISAGGRSDTQYF. CDR3 bases: TGTGCCAGCAGTATCTCGGCGGGGGGGCGCTCAGATACGCAGTATTTT.

V gene TRBV5-5 combines with J gene TRBJ1-2, with no clear D. V shed 1 base and J shed 7 bases, with 11 bases lying between them. Germline loops: CDR1 SGHKS, CDR2 YYEKEE (reference sequence). This CDR3 is built from 13 residues. Here the CDR3 reads CASSLSTVGGYTF. In nucleotides, the CDR3 is TGTGCCAGCAGCTTGTCTACGGTGGGTGGCTACACCTTC. The full variable domain, completed using reference TRBV5-5 and TRBJ1-2, is DAGVTQSPTHLIKTRGQQVTLRCSPISGHKSVSWYQQVLGQGPQFIFQYYEKEERGRGNFPDRFSARQFPNYSSELNVNALLLGDSALYLCASSLSTVGGYTFGSGTRLTVV.

The rearrangement joins TRBV10-3 to TRBJ1-1; tentatively, D is TRBD1 (5 bases). The V end was cut by 11 bases, the J end by 0 bases, with 13 bases between. Per germline, CDR1 ENHRY and CDR2 SYGVKD. The CDR3 has 13 amino acids. CDR3 protein: CASNGDLNTEAFF. The CDR3, as DNA: TGTGCCTCCAACGGGGACTTGAACACTGAAGCTTTCTTT.

V gene TRBV2 combines with J gene TRBJ1-3; 8 positions agree with TRBD1. The CDR3 is 13 amino acids. V lost 10 bases to trimming and J lost 4 bases; unmatched junction nucleotides: 6. The V gene's germline CDR1 is SNHLY and CDR2 FYNNEI. The CDR3 loop is CATSTGAGNTIYF. DNA for the CDR3: TGTGCCACCTCGACAGGGGCGGGAAACACCATATATTTT. Together with reference TRBV2 and TRBJ1-3, the CDR3 gives the full variable domain: EPEVTQTPSHQVTQMGQEVILRCVPISNHLYFYWYRQILGQKVEFLVSFYNNEISEKSEIFDDQFSVERPDGSNFTLKIRSTKLEDSAMYFCATSTGAGNTIYFGEGSWLTVV.

The rearrangement joins TRBV29-1 to TRBJ2-5, with D possibly being TRBD2 (6 bases). CDR1 and CDR2 from the germline V gene are SQVTM and ANQGSEA. V shed 3 bases and J shed 7 bases, with 12 bases lying between them. This CDR3 is built from 12 residues. This chain's CDR3 is CSVETGVGTQYF. CDR3 in DNA: TGCAGCGTTGAGACGGGAGTAGGGACCCAGTACTTC.